The sequence of this T cell receptor (beta chain) was determined in a study of Graves' ophthalmopathy and Graves' hyperthyroidism. Study-level findings and limits: Sensitivity reached less than 71% and specificity around 76% when the model predicted ophthalmopathy progression.

In the case of this clonotype: The antigen is not known.

Stable hyperthyroidism was defined by absence of ophthalmopathy within 18 months of follow-up. Each diagnosis was determined on the basis of clinical symptoms, serum thyroxine, TRAb, thyroid ultrasound and orbital computed tomography. The ends were cut back, 1 base at V and 2 bases at J, with 17 bases in the middle. The germline V gene encodes CDR1 MDHEN and CDR2 SYDVKM. The CDR3 is 18 amino acids. The study amplified TCR beta CDR3 regions using RNA transcripts. RT-PCR with HTBI primers came first, then second-round multiplex PCR. TCRdb re-analysed the multiplex PCR reads in MiXCR, keeping a single row per CDR3 protein. The sample has 35,000 to 50,000 distinct CDR3 sequences; around half are singletons.

The receptor comes from an adult woman with stable Graves' hyperthyroidism. The rearrangement uses TRBV28 and TRBJ2-2; no definite D call. The source material was peripheral blood. In DNA, the CDR3 is TGTGCCAGCAGTTTATTATTTTTCGGTGACACCAACACCGGGGAGCTGTTTTTT. Translation: CASSLLFFGDTNTGELFF.